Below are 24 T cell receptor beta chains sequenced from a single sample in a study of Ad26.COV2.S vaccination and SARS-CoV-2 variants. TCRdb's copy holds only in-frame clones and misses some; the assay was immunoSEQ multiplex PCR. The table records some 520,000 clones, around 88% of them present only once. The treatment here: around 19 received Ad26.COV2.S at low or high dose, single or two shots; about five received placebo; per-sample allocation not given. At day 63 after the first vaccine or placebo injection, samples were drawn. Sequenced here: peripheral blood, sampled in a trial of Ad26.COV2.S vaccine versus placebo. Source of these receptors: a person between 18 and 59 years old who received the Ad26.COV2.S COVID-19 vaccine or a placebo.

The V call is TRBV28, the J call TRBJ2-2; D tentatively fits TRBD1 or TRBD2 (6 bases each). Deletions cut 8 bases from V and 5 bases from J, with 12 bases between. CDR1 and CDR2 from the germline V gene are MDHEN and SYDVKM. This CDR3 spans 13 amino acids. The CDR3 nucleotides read TGTGCCAGCCTGGGGGGCGGTACCGGGGAGCTGTTTTTT. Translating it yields CASLGGGTGELFF.

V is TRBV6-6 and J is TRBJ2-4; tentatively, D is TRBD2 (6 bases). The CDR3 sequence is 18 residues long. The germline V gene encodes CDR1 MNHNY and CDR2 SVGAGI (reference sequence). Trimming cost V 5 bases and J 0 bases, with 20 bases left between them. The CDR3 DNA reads TGTGCCAGCAGTCTCGAACGCGGGACGAGTCTAGCCAAAAACATTCAGTACTTC. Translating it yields CASSLERGTSLAKNIQYF.

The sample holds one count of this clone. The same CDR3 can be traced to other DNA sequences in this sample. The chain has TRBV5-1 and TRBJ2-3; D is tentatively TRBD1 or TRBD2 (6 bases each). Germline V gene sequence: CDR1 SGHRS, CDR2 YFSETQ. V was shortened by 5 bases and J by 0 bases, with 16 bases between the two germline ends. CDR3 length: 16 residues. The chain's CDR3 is CASSSGGTTSTDTQYF. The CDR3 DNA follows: TGCGCCAGCAGTTCAGGCGGGACAACCAGCACAGATACGCAGTATTTT.

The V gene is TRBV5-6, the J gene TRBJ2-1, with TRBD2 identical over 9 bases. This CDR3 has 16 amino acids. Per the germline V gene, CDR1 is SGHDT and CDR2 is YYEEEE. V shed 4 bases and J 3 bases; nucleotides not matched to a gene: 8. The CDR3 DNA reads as TGTGCCAGCAGCGCAAGAGCGGGAGGCCTCTACAATGAGCAGTTCTTC. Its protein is CASSARAGGLYNEQFF.

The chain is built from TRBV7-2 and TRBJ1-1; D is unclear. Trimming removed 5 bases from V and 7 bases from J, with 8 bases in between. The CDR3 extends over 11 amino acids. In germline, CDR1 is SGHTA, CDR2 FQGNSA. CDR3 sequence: CASSLRHEAFF. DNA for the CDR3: TGTGCCAGCAGCCTCCGGCATGAAGCTTTCTTT.

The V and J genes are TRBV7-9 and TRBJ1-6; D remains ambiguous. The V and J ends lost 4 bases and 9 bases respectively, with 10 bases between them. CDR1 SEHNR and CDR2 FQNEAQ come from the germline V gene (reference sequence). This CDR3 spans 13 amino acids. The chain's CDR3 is CASSWTMGSPLHF. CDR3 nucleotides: TGTGCCAGCAGCTGGACGATGGGTTCACCCCTCCACTTT.

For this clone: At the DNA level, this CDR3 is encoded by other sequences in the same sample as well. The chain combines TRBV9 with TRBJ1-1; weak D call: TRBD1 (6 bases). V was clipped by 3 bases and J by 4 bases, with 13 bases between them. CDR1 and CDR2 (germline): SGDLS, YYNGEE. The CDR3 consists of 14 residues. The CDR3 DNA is TGTGCCAGCAGCGGAACAGGGTTGGGCACTGAAGCTTTCTTT. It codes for CASSGTGLGTEAFF.

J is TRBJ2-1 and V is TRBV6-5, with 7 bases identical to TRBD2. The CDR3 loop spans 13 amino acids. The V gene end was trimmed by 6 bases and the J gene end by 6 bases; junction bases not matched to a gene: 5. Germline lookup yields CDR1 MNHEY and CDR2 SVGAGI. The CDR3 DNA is TGTGCCAGCAGACTCACTAGCGTCAATGAGCAGTTCTTC. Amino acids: CASRLTSVNEQFF.

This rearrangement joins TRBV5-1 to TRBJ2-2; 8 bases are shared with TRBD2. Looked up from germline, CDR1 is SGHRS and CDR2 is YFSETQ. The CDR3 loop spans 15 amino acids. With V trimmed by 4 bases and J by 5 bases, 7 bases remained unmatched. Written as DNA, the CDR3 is TGCGCCAGCAGCCCCGGGACTAGAGCAACCGGGGAGCTGTTTTTT. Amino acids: CASSPGTRATGELFF. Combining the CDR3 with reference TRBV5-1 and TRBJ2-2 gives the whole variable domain KAGVTQTPRYLIKTRGQQVTLSCSPISGHRSVSWYQQTPGQGLQFLFEYFSETQRNKGNFPGRFSGRQFSNSRSEMNVSTLELGDSALYLCASSPGTRATGELFFGEGSRLTVL.

The DNA for the CDR3 is TGTGCCAGCAGCGTAGCAGAGGGGGCATCCTACGAGCAGTACTTC. Amino acid sequence: CASSVAEGASYEQYF. The V and J genes are TRBV9 and TRBJ2-7, with 7 bases matching TRBD1. CDR1 is SGDLS and CDR2 is YYNGEE in the germline V gene. The trim removed 0 bases at V and 1 base at J, leaving 4 bases unmatched. This CDR3 contains 15 residues.

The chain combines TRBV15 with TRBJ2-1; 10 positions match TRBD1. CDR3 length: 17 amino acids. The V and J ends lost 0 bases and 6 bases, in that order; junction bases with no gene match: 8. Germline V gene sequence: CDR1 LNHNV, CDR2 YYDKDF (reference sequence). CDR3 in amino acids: CATSRDLGTGEGNEQFF. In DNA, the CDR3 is TGTGCCACCAGCAGAGATCTGGGGACAGGGGAGGGCAATGAGCAGTTCTTC.

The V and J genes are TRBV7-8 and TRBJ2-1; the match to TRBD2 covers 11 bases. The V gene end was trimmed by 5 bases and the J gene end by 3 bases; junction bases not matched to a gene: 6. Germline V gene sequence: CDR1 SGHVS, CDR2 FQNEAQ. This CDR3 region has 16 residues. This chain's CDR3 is CASSPGTSGYYNEQFF. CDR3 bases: TGTGCCAGCAGCCCGGGGACTAGCGGATACTACAATGAGCAGTTCTTC.

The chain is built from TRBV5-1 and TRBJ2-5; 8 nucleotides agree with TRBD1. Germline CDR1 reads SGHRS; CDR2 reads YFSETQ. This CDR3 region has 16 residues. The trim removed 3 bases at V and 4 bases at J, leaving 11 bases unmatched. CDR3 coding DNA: TGCGCCAGCAGCTGGGGCGGGACAGGATCTTCAGAGACCCAGTACTTC. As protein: CASSWGGTGSSETQYF.

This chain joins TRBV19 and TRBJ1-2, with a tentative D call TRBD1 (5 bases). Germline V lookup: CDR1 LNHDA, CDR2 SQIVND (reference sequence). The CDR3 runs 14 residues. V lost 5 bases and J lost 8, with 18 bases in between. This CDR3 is CASSSSGLITGYTF. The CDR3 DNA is TGTGCCAGTAGTTCCTCGGGACTTATAACCGGCTACACCTTC.

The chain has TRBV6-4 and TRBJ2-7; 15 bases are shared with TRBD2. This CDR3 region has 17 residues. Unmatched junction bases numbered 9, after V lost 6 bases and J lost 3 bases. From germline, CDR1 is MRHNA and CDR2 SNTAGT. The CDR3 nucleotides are TGTGCCAGCAGACTGCCCGGACTAGCGGGGGGGCTCTACGAGCAGTACTTC. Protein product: CASRLPGLAGGLYEQYF.

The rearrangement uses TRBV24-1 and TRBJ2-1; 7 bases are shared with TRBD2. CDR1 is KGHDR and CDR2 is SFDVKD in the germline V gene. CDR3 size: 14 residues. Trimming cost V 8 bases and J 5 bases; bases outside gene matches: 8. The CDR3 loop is CATTAGEPNNEQFF. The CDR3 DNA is TGTGCCACCACCGCGGGGGAACCCAACAATGAGCAGTTCTTC.

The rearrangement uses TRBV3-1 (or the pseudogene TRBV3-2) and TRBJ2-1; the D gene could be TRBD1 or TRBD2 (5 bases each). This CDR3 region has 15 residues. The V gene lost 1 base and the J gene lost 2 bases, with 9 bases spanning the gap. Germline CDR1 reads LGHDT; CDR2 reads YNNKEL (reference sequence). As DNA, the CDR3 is TGTGCCAGCAGCCAAGCGAGGGGTCCCTACAATGAGCAGTTCTTC. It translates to CASSQARGPYNEQFF.

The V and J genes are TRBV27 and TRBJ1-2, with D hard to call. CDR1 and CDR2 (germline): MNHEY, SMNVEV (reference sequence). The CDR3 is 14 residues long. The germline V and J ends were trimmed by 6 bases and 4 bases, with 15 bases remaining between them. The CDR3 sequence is CASRPFRTGYGYTF. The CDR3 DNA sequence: TGTGCCAGCAGACCTTTCCGGACTGGCTATGGCTACACCTTC.

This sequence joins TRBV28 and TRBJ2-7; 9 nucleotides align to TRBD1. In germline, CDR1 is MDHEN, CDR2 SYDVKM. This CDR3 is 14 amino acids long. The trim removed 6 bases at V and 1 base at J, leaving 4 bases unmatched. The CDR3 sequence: CASRGDRDSYEQYF. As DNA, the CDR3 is TGTGCCAGCAGGGGGGACAGGGATTCCTACGAGCAGTACTTC.

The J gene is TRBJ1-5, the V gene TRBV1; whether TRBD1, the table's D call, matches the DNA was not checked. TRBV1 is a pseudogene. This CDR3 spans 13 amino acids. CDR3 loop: CTSSQVSDQPQHF. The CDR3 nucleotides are TGCACCAGCAGCCAAGTCAGTGATCAGCCCCAGCATTTT.

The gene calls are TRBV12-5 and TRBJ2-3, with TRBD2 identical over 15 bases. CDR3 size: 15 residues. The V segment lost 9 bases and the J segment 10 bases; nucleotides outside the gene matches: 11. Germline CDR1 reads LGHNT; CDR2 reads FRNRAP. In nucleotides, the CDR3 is TGTGCTAGCCTAGAGGGACTAGCGGGAGGAGGTCCGCAGTATTTT. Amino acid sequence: CASLEGLAGGGPQYF.

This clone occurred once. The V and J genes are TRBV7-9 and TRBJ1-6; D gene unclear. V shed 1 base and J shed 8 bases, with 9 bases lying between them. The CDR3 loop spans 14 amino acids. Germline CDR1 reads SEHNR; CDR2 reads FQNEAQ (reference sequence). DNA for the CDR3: TGTGCCAGCAGCTTAGGGGGAGCCCATTCACCCCTCCACTTT. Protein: CASSLGGAHSPLHF.

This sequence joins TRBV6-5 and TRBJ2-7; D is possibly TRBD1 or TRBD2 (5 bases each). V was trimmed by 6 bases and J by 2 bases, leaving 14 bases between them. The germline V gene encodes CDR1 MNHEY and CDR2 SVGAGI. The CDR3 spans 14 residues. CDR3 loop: CASRGTGRPYEQYF. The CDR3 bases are TGTGCCAGCAGGGGAACGGGGCGGCCCTACGAGCAGTACTTC.

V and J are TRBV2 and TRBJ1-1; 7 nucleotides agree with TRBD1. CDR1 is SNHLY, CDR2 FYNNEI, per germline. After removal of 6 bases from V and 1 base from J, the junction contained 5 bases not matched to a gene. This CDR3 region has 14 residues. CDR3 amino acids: CASRAGTANTEAFF. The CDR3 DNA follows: TGTGCCAGCAGAGCCGGGACAGCGAACACTGAAGCTTTCTTT.